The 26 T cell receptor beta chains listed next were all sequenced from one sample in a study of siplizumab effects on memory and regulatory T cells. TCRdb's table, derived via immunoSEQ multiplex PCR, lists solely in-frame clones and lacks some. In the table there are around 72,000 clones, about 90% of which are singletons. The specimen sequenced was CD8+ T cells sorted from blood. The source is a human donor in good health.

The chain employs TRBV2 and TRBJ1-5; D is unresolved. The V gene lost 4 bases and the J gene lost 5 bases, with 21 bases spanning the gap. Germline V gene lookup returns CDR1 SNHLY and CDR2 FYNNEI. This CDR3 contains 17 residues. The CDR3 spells CASSVNPPGQSYQPQHF. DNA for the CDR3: TGTGCCAGCAGTGTTAATCCCCCGGGTCAAAGTTATCAGCCCCAGCATTTT.

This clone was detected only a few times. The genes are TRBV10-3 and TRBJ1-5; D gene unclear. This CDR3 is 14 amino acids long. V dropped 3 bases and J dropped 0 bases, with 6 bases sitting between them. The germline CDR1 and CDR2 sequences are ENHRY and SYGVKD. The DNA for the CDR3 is TGTGCCATCAGTGACTCTGATAGCAATCAGCCCCAGCATTTT. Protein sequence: CAISDSDSNQPQHF.

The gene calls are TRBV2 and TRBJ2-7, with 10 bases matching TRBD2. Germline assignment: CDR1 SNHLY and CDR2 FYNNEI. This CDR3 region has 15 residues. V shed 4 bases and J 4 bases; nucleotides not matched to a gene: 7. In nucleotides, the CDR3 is TGTGCCAGCAGTGCTCTAGCGGGAGAGGGTTACGAGCAGTACTTC. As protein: CASSALAGEGYEQYF. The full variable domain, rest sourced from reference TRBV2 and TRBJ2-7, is EPEVTQTPSHQVTQMGQEVILRCVPISNHLYFYWYRQILGQKVEFLVSFYNNEISEKSEIFDDQFSVERPDGSNFTLKIRSTKLEDSAMYFCASSALAGEGYEQYFGPGTRLTVT.

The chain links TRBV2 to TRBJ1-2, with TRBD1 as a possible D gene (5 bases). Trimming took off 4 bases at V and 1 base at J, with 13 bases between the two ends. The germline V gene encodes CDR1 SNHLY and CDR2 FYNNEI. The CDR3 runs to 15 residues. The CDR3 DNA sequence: TGTGCCAGCAGTGTCGGGACCGATAGTAACTATGGCTACACCTTC. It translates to CASSVGTDSNYGYTF. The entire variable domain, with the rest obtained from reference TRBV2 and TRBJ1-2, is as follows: EPEVTQTPSHQVTQMGQEVILRCVPISNHLYFYWYRQILGQKVEFLVSFYNNEISEKSEIFDDQFSVERPDGSNFTLKIRSTKLEDSAMYFCASSVGTDSNYGYTFGSGTRLTVV.

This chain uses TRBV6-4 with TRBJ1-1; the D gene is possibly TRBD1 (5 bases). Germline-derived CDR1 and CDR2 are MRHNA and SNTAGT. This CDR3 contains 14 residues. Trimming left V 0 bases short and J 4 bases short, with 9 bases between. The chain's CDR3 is CASSDSMGGTEAFF. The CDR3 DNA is TGTGCCAGCAGTGACTCGATGGGGGGCACTGAAGCTTTCTTT.

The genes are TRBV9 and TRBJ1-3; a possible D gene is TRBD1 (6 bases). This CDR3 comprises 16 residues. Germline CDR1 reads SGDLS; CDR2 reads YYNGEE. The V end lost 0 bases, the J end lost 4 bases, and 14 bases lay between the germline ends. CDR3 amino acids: CASSVGGGVSGNTIYF. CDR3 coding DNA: TGTGCCAGCAGCGTAGGTGGGGGCGTCTCAGGAAACACCATATATTTT.

The CDR3, as DNA: TGTGCCAGTAGTATAGTGGCCGCGAACATTCAGTACTTC. Translated: CASSIVAANIQYF. The rearrangement uses TRBV19 and TRBJ2-4; D is undetermined. Germline-derived CDR1 and CDR2 are LNHDA and SQIVND (reference sequence). Trimming removed 1 base from V and 7 bases from J, with 8 bases in between. The CDR3 length is 13 residues.

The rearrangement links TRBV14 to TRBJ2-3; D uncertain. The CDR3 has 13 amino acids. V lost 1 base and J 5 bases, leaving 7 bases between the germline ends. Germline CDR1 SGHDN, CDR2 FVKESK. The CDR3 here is CASSQVSVDTQYF. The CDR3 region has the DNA TGTGCCAGCAGCCAAGTATCGGTAGATACGCAGTATTTT. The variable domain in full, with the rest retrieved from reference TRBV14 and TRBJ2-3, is EAGVTQFPSHSVIEKGQTVTLRCDPISGHDNLYWYRRVMGKEIKFLLHFVKESKQDESGMPNNRFLAERTGGTYSTLKVQPAELEDSGVYFCASSQVSVDTQYFGPGTRLTVL.

The DNA of the CDR3 is TGTGCCAGCAGCCCCATCGGGTCCCGCTACGAGCAGTACTTC. Its translation is CASSPIGSRYEQYF. The genes are TRBV7-9 and TRBJ2-7; D uncertain. CDR1 SEHNR and CDR2 FQNEAQ come from the germline V gene (reference sequence). This CDR3 contains 14 residues. Deletions cut 5 bases from V and 3 bases from J, with 14 bases between.

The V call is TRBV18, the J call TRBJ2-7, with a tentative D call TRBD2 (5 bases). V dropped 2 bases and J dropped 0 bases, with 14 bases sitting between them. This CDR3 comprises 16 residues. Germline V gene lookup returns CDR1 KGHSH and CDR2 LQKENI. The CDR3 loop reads CASSPEGRFRSYEQYF. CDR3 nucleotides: TGTGCCAGCTCACCAGAGGGCAGATTCCGCTCCTACGAGCAGTACTTC.

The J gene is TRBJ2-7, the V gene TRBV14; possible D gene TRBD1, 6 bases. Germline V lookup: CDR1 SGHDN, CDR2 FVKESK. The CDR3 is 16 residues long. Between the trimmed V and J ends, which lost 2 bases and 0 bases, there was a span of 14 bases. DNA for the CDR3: TGTGCCAGCAGCCAAAAAGGACAGAGAAGCTCCTACGAGCAGTACTTC. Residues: CASSQKGQRSSYEQYF.

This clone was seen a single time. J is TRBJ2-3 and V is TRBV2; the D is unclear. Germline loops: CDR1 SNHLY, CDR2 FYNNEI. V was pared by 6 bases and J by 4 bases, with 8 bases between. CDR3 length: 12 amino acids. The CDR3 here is CASRGFPDTQYF. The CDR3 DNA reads TGTGCCAGCAGGGGTTTCCCAGATACGCAGTATTTT.

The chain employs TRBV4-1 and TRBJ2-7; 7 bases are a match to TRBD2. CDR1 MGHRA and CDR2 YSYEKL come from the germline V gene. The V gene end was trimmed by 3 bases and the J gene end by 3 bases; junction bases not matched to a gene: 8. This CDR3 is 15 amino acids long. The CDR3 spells CASSQGAGRSYEQYF. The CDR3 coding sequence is TGCGCCAGCAGCCAGGGAGCGGGGAGAAGCTACGAGCAGTACTTC.

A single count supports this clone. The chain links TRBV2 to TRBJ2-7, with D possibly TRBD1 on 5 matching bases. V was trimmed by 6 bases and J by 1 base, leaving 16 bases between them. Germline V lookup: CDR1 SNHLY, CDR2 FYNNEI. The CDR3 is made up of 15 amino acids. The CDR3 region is CASRADRTLSYEQYF. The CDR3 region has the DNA TGTGCCAGCAGGGCCGACAGAACCCTTTCCTACGAGCAGTACTTC.

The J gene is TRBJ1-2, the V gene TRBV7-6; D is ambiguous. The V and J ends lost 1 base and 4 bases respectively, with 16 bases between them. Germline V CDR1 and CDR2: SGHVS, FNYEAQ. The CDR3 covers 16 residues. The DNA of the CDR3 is TGTGCCAGCAGCTTAGGGGAGGCAGCGGAAACCTATGGCTACACCTTC. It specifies CASSLGEAAETYGYTF. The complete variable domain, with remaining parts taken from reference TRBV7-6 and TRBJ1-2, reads GAGVSQSPRYKVTKRGQDVALRCDPISGHVSLYWYRQALGQGPEFLTYFNYEAQQDKSGLPNDRFSAERPEGSISTLTIQRTEQRDSAMYRCASSLGEAAETYGYTFGSGTRLTVV.

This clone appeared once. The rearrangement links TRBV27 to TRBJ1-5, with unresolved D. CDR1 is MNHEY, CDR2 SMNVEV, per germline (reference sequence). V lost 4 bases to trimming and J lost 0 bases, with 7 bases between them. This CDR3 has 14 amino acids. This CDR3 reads CASSSEYSNQPQHF. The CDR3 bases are TGTGCCAGCAGTTCTGAGTATAGCAATCAGCCCCAGCATTTT.

Written as DNA, the CDR3 is TGTGCCTGGACCCAGGGGGTTGGTTCTAATGAAAAACTGTTTTTT. Translation gives CAWTQGVGSNEKLFF. This chain uses TRBV30 with TRBJ1-4, with 7 positions matching TRBD1. The CDR3 has 15 amino acids. With 4 bases clipped from V and 3 bases from J, the junction kept 8 bases outside the gene matches. Germline lookup yields CDR1 GTSNPN and CDR2 SVGIG (reference sequence). Together with reference TRBV30 and TRBJ1-4, the CDR3 gives the full variable domain: SQTIHQWPATLVQPVGSPLSLECTVEGTSNPNLYWYRQAAGRGLQLLFYSVGIGQISSEVPQNLSASRPQDRQFILSSKKLLLSDSGFYLCAWTQGVGSNEKLFFGSGTQLSVL.

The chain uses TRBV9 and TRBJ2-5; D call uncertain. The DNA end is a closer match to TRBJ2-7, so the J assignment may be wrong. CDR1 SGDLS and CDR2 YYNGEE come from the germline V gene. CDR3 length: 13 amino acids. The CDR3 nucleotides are TGTGCCAGCAGCGTCGATCTCTCCTACGAGCAGTACTTC. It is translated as CASSVDLSYEQYF.

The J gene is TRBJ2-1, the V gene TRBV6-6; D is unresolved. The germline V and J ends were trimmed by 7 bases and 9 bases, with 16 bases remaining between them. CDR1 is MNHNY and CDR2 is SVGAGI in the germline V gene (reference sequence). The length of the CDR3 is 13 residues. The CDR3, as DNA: TGTGCCAGCAATCCGGCGAGTAGTGGTGAGCAGTTCTTC. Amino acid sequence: CASNPASSGEQFF.

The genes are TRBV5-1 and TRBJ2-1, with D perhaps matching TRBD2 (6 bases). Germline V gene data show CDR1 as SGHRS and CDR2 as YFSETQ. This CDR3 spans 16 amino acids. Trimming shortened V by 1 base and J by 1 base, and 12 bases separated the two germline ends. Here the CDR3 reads CASSLSGLASYNEQFF. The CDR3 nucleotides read TGCGCCAGCAGCTTGTCGGGGCTAGCGTCCTACAATGAGCAGTTCTTC. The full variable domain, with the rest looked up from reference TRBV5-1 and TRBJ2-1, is KAGVTQTPRYLIKTRGQQVTLSCSPISGHRSVSWYQQTPGQGLQFLFEYFSETQRNKGNFPGRFSGRQFSNSRSEMNVSTLELGDSALYLCASSLSGLASYNEQFFGPGTRLTVL.

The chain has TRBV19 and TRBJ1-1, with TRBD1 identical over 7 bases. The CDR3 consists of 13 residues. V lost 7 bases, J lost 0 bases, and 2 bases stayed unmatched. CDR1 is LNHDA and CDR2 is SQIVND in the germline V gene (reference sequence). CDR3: CASKQGMNTEAFF. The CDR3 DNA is TGTGCCAGTAAACAGGGGATGAACACTGAAGCTTTCTTT. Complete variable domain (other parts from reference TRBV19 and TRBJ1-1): DGGITQSPKYLFRKEGQNVTLSCEQNLNHDAMYWYRQDPGQGLRLIYYSQIVNDFQKGDIAEGYSVSREKKESFPLTVTSAQKNPTAFYLCASKQGMNTEAFFGQGTRLTVV.

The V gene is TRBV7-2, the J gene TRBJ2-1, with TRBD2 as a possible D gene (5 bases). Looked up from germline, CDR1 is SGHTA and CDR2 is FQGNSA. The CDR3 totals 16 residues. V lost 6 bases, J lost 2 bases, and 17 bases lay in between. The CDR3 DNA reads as TGTGCCAGCAGGGGAGATACCCCAGGCGCCTACAATGAGCAGTTCTTC. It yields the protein CASRGDTPGAYNEQFF. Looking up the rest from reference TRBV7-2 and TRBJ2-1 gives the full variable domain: GAGVSQSPSNKVTEKGKDVELRCDPISGHTALYWYRQSLGQGLEFLIYFQGNSAPDKSGLPSDRFSAERTGGSVSTLTIQRTQQEDSAVYLCASRGDTPGAYNEQFFGPGTRLTVL.

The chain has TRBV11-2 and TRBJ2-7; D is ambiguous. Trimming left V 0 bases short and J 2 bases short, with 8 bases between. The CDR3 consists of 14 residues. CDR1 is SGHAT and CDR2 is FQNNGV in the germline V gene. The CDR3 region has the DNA TGTGCCAGCAGCTTAGAATGGTCCCCCTACGAGCAGTACTTC. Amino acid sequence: CASSLEWSPYEQYF.

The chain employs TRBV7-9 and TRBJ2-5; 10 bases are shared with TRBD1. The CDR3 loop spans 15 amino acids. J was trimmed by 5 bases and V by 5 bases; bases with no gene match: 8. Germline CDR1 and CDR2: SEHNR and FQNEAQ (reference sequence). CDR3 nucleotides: TGTGCCAGCAGCCCGGGACAGGGGCACTTGGAGACCCAGTACTTC. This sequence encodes CASSPGQGHLETQYF.

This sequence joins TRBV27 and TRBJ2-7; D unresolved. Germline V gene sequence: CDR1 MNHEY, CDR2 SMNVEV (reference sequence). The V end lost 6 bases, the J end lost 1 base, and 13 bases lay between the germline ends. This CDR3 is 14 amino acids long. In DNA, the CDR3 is TGTGCCAGCAGCGACACAGCTTCTTCCTACGAGCAGTACTTC. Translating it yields CASSDTASSYEQYF.

The CDR3 bases are TGTGCCAGCAGTCCTGGGACAGGGGGCTTAAGTGGCTACACCTTC. Its protein product is CASSPGTGGLSGYTF. The J gene is TRBJ1-2, the V gene TRBV6-1, with 12 bases identical to TRBD1. Germline assignment: CDR1 MNHNS and CDR2 SASEGT. This CDR3 spans 15 amino acids. V trimming: 5 bases; J trimming: 7 bases; junction bases outside the gene matches: 8.